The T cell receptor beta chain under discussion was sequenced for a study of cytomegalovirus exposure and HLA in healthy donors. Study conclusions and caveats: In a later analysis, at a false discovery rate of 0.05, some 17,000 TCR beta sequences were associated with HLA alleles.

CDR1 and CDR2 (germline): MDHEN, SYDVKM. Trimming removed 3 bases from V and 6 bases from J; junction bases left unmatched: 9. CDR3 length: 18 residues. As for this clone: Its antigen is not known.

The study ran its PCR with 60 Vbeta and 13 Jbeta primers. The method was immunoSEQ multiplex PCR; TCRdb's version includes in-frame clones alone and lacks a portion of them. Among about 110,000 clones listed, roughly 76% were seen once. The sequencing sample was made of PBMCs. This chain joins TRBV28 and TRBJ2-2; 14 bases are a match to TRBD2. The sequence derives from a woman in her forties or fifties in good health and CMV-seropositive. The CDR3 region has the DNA TGTGCCAGCAGTTTCTTGACTAGCGGGGGGGCCCGGGCCGGGGAGCTGTTTTTT. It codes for CASSFLTSGGARAGELFF.